A selection of T cell receptor beta chains follows, all from one sample in a study of cytomegalovirus exposure and HLA in healthy donors. The method was immunoSEQ multiplex PCR; TCRdb's version includes in-frame clones alone and lacks a portion of them. The sample shows 150,000 to 200,000 clones, 75% to 90% of them seen only once. Sequences were obtained from PBMCs. The receptors were sampled from a man aged 25-40 years in good health and CMV-seropositive. Each CDR3 is given with its conserved first and last residue. D genes are given only for firm matches. Clone size appears in some rows only: once, few, many, or a class for an expanded clone.

d_gene	v_gene	j_gene	abundance	CDR3aa	CDR3nt
TRBD1	TRBV4-2	TRBJ2-7	-	CASSHRTGREQYF	TGTGCCAGCAGCCACCGGACAGGGCGGGAGCAGTACTTC
TRBD2	TRBV5-4	TRBJ2-3	-	CASRVAGSTDTQYF	TGTGCCAGCAGGGTAGCGGGAAGCACAGATACGCAGTATTTT
-	TRBV6-5	TRBJ2-7	-	CASYGGYEQYF	TGTGCCAGCTACGGGGGTTACGAGCAGTACTTC
-	TRBV6-1	TRBJ1-5	-	CASREGQYSNQPQHF	TGTGCCAGCAGGGAGGGGCAGTATAGCAATCAGCCCCAGCATTTT
TRBD2	TRBV29-1	TRBJ2-2	-	CSVRLAVNTGELFF	TGCAGCGTCCGACTAGCGGTTAACACCGGGGAGCTGTTTTTT
TRBD1	TRBV5-1	TRBJ1-2	-	CASSSTGALSYGYTF	TGCGCCAGCAGCTCCACAGGGGCATTGAGCTATGGCTACACCTTC
-	TRBV6-5	TRBJ1-1	-	CASSYRGKNTEAFF	TGTGCCAGCAGCTACCGGGGAAAGAACACTGAAGCTTTCTTT
TRBD1	TRBV30	TRBJ1-1	-	CAGGQGVNTEAFF	TGTGCCGGAGGACAGGGGGTGAACACTGAAGCTTTCTTT
-	TRBV5-6	TRBJ2-7	-	CASSLGRRSEQYF	TGTGCCAGCAGCTTGGGACGAAGAAGCGAGCAGTACTTC
-	TRBV28	TRBJ2-7	-	CASSRRDTYEQYF	TGTGCCAGCAGCCGCAGGGACACCTACGAGCAGTACTTC
-	TRBV30	TRBJ2-1	-	CAWSVARVWDEQFF	TGTGCCTGGAGTGTAGCCAGGGTTTGGGATGAGCAGTTCTTC
-	TRBV15	TRBJ2-3	-	CATSSLRAGGTDTQYF	TGTGCCACCAGCAGCCTTCGGGCAGGGGGCACAGATACGCAGTATTTT
-	TRBV9	TRBJ2-7	-	CASSGDPLGYEQYF	TGTGCCAGCAGCGGAGATCCCCTAGGTTACGAGCAGTACTTC
TRBD1	TRBV19	TRBJ1-2	few	CASSFRDSTNYGYTF	TGTGCCAGTAGTTTCCGGGACAGCACTAACTATGGCTACACCTTC
TRBD2	TRBV25-1	TRBJ2-3	few	CASSSLAGPSQDTQYF	TGTGCCAGCAGTTCCCTAGCGGGCCCTAGCCAGGATACGCAGTATTTT
-	TRBV19	TRBJ2-1	-	CASRPRGSYNEQFF	TGTGCCAGTAGGCCCAGGGGTTCCTACAATGAGCAGTTCTTC
TRBD2	TRBV5-4	TRBJ2-2	-	CASSSPVLAGVRTGELFF	TGTGCCAGCAGCTCACCCGTACTAGCGGGAGTAAGAACCGGGGAGCTGTTTTTT
TRBD1	TRBV28	TRBJ2-7	-	CASRGGQVLYEQYF	TGTGCCAGCAGAGGGGGACAGGTGTTATACGAGCAGTACTTC
TRBD1	TRBV28	TRBJ2-1	-	CASRTGKKYNEQFF	TGTGCCAGCCGGACAGGGAAAAAATACAATGAGCAGTTCTTC
TRBD1	TRBV10-1	TRBJ1-5	-	CASSADRGRMEDQPQHF	TGCGCCAGCAGTGCCGACAGGGGGCGAATGGAGGATCAGCCCCAGCATTTT
TRBD2	TRBV7-2	TRBJ2-1	-	CASSRIPSFGTSGDNEQFF	TGTGCCAGCAGCCGTATCCCTTCTTTTGGGACTAGCGGGGACAATGAGCAGTTCTTC
-	TRBV28	TRBJ2-7	-	CASSLLAGGYEQYF	TGTGCCAGCAGTTTACTGGCAGGGGGGTACGAGCAGTACTTC
-	TRBV4-1	TRBJ1-4	-	CASSQEWGHNEKLFF	TGCGCCAGCAGCCAGGAATGGGGGCATAATGAAAAACTGTTTTTT
TRBD1	TRBV27	TRBJ2-4	-	CASSPMGTGNKNIQYF	TGTGCCAGCAGCCCCATGGGGACAGGGAACAAAAACATTCAGTACTTC
TRBD1	TRBV5-8	TRBJ2-7	-	CASSVQGAPYEQYF	TGTGCCAGCAGCGTACAGGGGGCCCCCTACGAGCAGTACTTC
TRBD1	TRBV4-3	TRBJ2-6	-	CASSQDLGTGVLSGANVLTF	TGCGCCAGCAGCCAAGATTTGGGGACAGGGGTTCTCTCTGGGGCCAACGTCCTGACTTTC
-	TRBV14	TRBJ1-1	-	CASSQARGQSTEAFF	TGTGCCAGCAGCCAAGCGCGGGGGCAGAGCACTGAAGCTTTCTTT
TRBD1	TRBV5-1	TRBJ1-6	-	CASSLNDRAGSYNSPLHF	TGCGCCAGCAGCTTAAACGACAGGGCGGGCTCCTATAATTCACCCCTCCACTTT
-	TRBV5-6	TRBJ1-2	-	CASSFGRGQSYTF	TGTGCCAGCAGCTTCGGGCGGGGTCAGAGCTACACCTTC
-	TRBV5-4	TRBJ1-4	-	CASSLAGVNEKLFF	TGTGCCAGCAGCTTGGCAGGCGTTAATGAAAAACTGTTTTTT
-	TRBV9	TRBJ1-2	-	CASSVANYPGGYTF	TGTGCCAGCAGCGTAGCTAACTACCCTGGAGGCTACACCTTC
TRBD2	TRBV19	TRBJ2-2	few	CASGQSGRRTGELFF	TGTGCCAGTGGCCAAAGCGGGAGGCGGACCGGGGAGCTGTTTTTT
-	TRBV6-5	TRBJ2-7	-	CASSQQWSSYEQYF	TGTGCCAGCAGTCAGCAGTGGAGCTCCTACGAGCAGTACTTC
-	TRBV5-1	TRBJ2-2	few	CASSLAAGGANTGELFF	TGCGCCAGCAGCTTGGCCGCCGGCGGAGCGAACACCGGGGAGCTGTTTTTT
-	TRBV7-2	TRBJ1-1	-	CASSLTANTEAFF	TGTGCCAGCAGCTTAACAGCGAACACTGAAGCTTTCTTT
-	TRBV5-4	TRBJ2-7	few	CASSPPGANEQYF	TGTGCCAGCAGTCCACCGGGAGCAAACGAGCAGTACTTC
TRBD1	TRBV5-1	TRBJ2-7	once	CASSRPGQGVYEQYF	TGCGCCAGCAGTCGTCCGGGACAGGGTGTCTACGAGCAGTACTTC
-	TRBV27	TRBJ1-1	-	CASSPGVQNTEAFF	TGTGCCAGCAGCCCCGGGGTCCAGAACACTGAAGCTTTCTTT
-	TRBV25-1	TRBJ2-7	-	CASSVQGYEQYF	TGTGCCAGCAGTGTACAGGGCTACGAGCAGTACTTC
-	TRBV6-1	TRBJ1-5	-	CASSEIGRHSNQPQHF	TGTGCCAGCAGTGAGATAGGGAGACATAGCAATCAGCCCCAGCATTTT
-	TRBV18	TRBJ2-1	-	CASSQSTTAGFYNEQFF	TGTGCCAGCTCACAGTCGACTACCGCCGGGTTCTACAATGAGCAGTTCTTC
-	TRBV2	TRBJ2-7	-	CASIDSYNSYEQYF	TGTGCCAGCATCGACTCGTACAACTCCTACGAGCAGTACTTC
TRBD1	TRBV11-2	TRBJ1-2	-	CASSGTGDRNFYGYTF	TGTGCCAGCAGCGGAACTGGGGACAGGAATTTCTATGGCTACACCTTC
TRBD1	TRBV27	TRBJ1-2	once	CASSSTGYGYTF	TGTGCCAGCAGTTCGACAGGGTATGGCTACACCTTC